This T cell receptor (beta chain) stems from a study of cytomegalovirus exposure and HLA in healthy donors. Study results and caveats: The authors later found most CMV-associated TCR beta chains appeared HLA-restricted.

V was shortened by 6 bases and J by 0 bases, with 9 bases between the two germline ends. Germline V CDR1 and CDR2: MNHEY, SVGAGI. The CDR3 is 15 amino acids. Primers for the PCR totalled 60 Vbeta and 13 Jbeta. Sequencing was performed with immunoSEQ multiplex PCR; in TCRdb, only in-frame clones are kept and a portion is missing. The sample carries roughly 130,000 clones, 73% recorded once. In the case of this clone: Its antigen is not known.

This chain joins TRBV6-5 and TRBJ1-6, with D tentatively TRBD1 (5 bases). This receptor was identified in a woman aged 40 to 50 in good health and CMV-seronegative. The sequenced sample consisted of PBMCs. CDR3 sequence: CASSWGSSYNSPLHF. The CDR3, as DNA: TGTGCCAGCAGCTGGGGCAGCTCCTATAATTCACCCCTCCACTTT.